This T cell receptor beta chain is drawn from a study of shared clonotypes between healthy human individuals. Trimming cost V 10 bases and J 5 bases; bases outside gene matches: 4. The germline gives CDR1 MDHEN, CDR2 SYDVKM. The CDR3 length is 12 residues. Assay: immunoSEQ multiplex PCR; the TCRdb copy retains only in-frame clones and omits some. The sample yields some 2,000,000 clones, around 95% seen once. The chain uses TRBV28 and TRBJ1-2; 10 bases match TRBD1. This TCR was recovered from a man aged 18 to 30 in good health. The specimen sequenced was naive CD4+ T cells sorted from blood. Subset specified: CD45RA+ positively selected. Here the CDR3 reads CATSDRGYGYTF. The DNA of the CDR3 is TGTGCCACCTCGGACAGGGGGTATGGCTACACCTTC.